The text below deals with one T cell receptor (beta chain). The data were taken from a study of cytomegalovirus exposure and HLA in healthy donors. PCR used 60 Vbeta primers and 13 Jbeta primers. Data came from immunoSEQ multiplex PCR; TCRdb stores just in-frame clones and leaves some out. Of about 63,000 clones listed, 75% to 90% are singletons. Germline V gene data show CDR1 as SGHRS and CDR2 as YFSETQ. Deletions cut 6 bases from V and 0 bases from J, with 11 bases between. CDR3 size: 14 residues. This sequence joins TRBV5-1 and TRBJ2-3, with D unresolved. The sequenced material came from PBMCs. This TCR was recovered from a young woman in good health and CMV-seropositive. The CDR3 DNA reads TGCGCCAGCAAAACACATTTTAGCACAGATACGCAGTATTTT. Translated, it gives CASKTHFSTDTQYF.